Below, 21 T cell receptor beta chains from the same sample are listed, as sequenced in a study of blood T cell repertoires in COVID-19. TCRdb's copy holds only in-frame clones and misses some; the assay was immunoSEQ multiplex PCR. The data show fewer than 200,000 clones, with approximately 82% seen just once and roughly 15% held by the top ten. The sequencing input was PBMCs or T cells enriched from blood (not recorded which). These receptors were obtained from a man aged 50 to 59 who had recovered from COVID-19.

This clone turned up a few times. V and J are TRBV19 and TRBJ2-3; D perhaps matches TRBD1 (6 bases). Trimming removed 6 bases from V and 4 bases from J, with 17 bases in between. The length of the CDR3 is 15 residues. Germline lookup yields CDR1 LNHDA and CDR2 SQIVND (reference sequence). CDR3 in amino acids: CASRVGNRAPDTQYF. For the CDR3, the DNA is TGTGCCAGTAGAGTCGGGAACAGGGCCCCAGATACGCAGTATTTT.

The chain couples TRBV5-1 to TRBJ2-3; 9 bases match TRBD1. Per the germline V gene, CDR1 is SGHRS and CDR2 is YFSETQ. This CDR3 contains 14 residues. With V trimmed by 2 bases and J by 11 bases, 9 bases remained unmatched. CDR3 loop: CASSLQQGAQGQYF. The CDR3 DNA sequence: TGCGCCAGCAGCTTACAACAGGGGGCGCAGGGGCAGTATTTT.

The CDR3 sequence: CSVGQGETQYF. In nucleotides, the CDR3 is TGCAGCGTTGGACAGGGCGAGACCCAGTACTTC. V gene TRBV29-1 combines with J gene TRBJ2-5, with 7 bases fitting TRBD1. V shed 4 bases, J shed 5 bases, and the junction held 1 base outside the gene matches. Looked up from germline, CDR1 is SQVTM and CDR2 is ANQGSEA. The CDR3 length is 11 residues.

The chain links TRBV7-9 to TRBJ2-3; D possibly corresponds to TRBD1 (6 bases). The V and J ends lost 5 bases and 4 bases respectively, with 16 bases between them. Germline CDR1 and CDR2: SEHNR and FQNEAQ (reference sequence). CDR3 length: 15 residues. CDR3 bases: TGTGCCAGCAGCCAGGGGACCTATGCTCCAGATACGCAGTATTTT. Encoded protein: CASSQGTYAPDTQYF.

J is TRBJ1-2 and V is TRBV19, with 11 positions matching TRBD1. CDR3 size: 16 residues. The V gene end was trimmed by 2 bases and the J gene end by 6 bases; junction bases not matched to a gene: 8. Germline V gives CDR1 LNHDA, CDR2 SQIVND (reference sequence). The CDR3 coding sequence is TGTGCCAGTAGTATATGGCGGACAGGGGGCCACCATGGCTACACCTTC. Its protein product is CASSIWRTGGHHGYTF.

This sequence joins TRBV28 and TRBJ1-1; D is unclear. The CDR3 sequence is 10 residues long. Trimming cost V 6 bases and J 5 bases, with 4 bases left between them. Germline V CDR1 and CDR2: MDHEN, SYDVKM. Here the CDR3 DNA reads TGTGCCAGCAGCGGGACTGAAGCTTTCTTT. Translating it yields CASSGTEAFF.

The V call is TRBV30, the J call TRBJ1-2, with 9 bases lining up with TRBD1. The V and J ends lost 5 bases and 2 bases, in that order; junction bases with no gene match: 9. Per germline, CDR1 GTSNPN and CDR2 SVGIG (reference sequence). This CDR3 has 15 residues. The CDR3 here is CAWARTGVANYGYTF. The CDR3 bases are TGTGCCTGGGCCCGGACAGGGGTCGCCAACTATGGCTACACCTTC.

This chain links TRBV7-9 with TRBJ1-1; D may be TRBD1 (6 bases). V lost 4 bases to trimming and J lost 3 bases, with 12 bases between them. The CDR3 loop spans 14 amino acids. Germline V gene data show CDR1 as SEHNR and CDR2 as FQNEAQ (reference sequence). The CDR3 region is CASSSSYRDTEAFF. The CDR3 DNA reads as TGTGCCAGCAGCTCCAGCTACAGGGACACTGAAGCTTTCTTT.

The chain employs TRBV28 and TRBJ1-2, with 8 bases identical to TRBD1. V lost 6 bases and J lost 4; bases outside the gene matches: 7. There are 14 residues in the CDR3. In germline, CDR1 is MDHEN, CDR2 SYDVKM. Here the CDR3 reads CASSEGQGTYGYTF. The CDR3 nucleotides are TGTGCCAGCAGCGAAGGACAGGGCACCTATGGCTACACCTTC.

The chain joins TRBV5-1 to TRBJ1-2, with D hard to call. The CDR3 loop spans 17 amino acids. V was pared by 0 bases and J by 0 bases, with 15 bases between. The germline V gene has CDR1 SGHRS and CDR2 YFSETQ. The CDR3 DNA reads TGCGCCAGCAGCTTGGGCCTCCTTGGGCCCTCTAACTATGGCTACACCTTC. Protein sequence: CASSLGLLGPSNYGYTF.

The rearrangement links TRBV7-9 to TRBJ1-3; the D gene is possibly TRBD1 (5 bases). The CDR3 has 18 residues. V lost 2 bases, J lost 0 bases, and 17 bases lay in between. CDR1 and CDR2 (germline): SEHNR, FQNEAQ (reference sequence). For the CDR3, the DNA is TGTGCCAGCAGCTTAAATTTGAAGGGGTCGAGCTCTGGAAACACCATATATTTT. This encodes CASSLNLKGSSSGNTIYF.

There are a few counts of this clone. The chain has TRBV2 and TRBJ1-5; 7 bases align to TRBD1. Unmatched junction bases numbered 5, after V lost 6 bases and J lost 0 bases. CDR1 SNHLY and CDR2 FYNNEI come from the germline V gene. The CDR3 is 15 residues long. CDR3 protein: CASSGQAYSNQPQHF. The CDR3 DNA reads as TGTGCCAGCAGCGGACAGGCCTATAGCAATCAGCCCCAGCATTTT.

This chain connects TRBV3-1 (or the pseudogene TRBV3-2) to TRBJ1-1, with 12 bases matching TRBD1. This CDR3 is 15 amino acids long. J gave up 10 bases and V 0 bases, and 6 bases lay outside the gene matches. In germline, CDR1 is LGHDT, CDR2 YNNKEL (reference sequence). Here the CDR3 reads CASSQEGQGAWRAFF. The CDR3 region has the DNA TGTGCCAGCAGCCAAGAGGGACAGGGGGCCTGGCGAGCTTTCTTT.

A single count supports this clone. The rearrangement uses TRBV4-1 and TRBJ2-1, with 8 bases matching TRBD2. The CDR3 covers 16 residues. V shed 3 bases, J shed 4 bases, and the junction held 8 bases outside the gene matches. The V gene's germline CDR1 is MGHRA and CDR2 YSYEKL. The CDR3 DNA reads TGCGCCAGCAGCCACAACCCGGGACTAGTTTACAATGAGCAGTTCTTC. Amino acid sequence: CASSHNPGLVYNEQFF.

This clone was observed once. The rearrangement uses TRBV12-5 and TRBJ2-2; 10 nucleotides match TRBD1. Germline trimming cut 5 bases from V and 5 bases from J; bases unmatched to any gene: 2. Germline CDR1 LGHNT, CDR2 FRNRAP. The CDR3 is made up of 14 amino acids. CDR3 in DNA: TGTGCTAGTGGTGGGACAGGGGTAACCGGGGAGCTGTTTTTT. As protein: CASGGTGVTGELFF.

The chain carries TRBV18 and TRBJ1-1, with a weak D call TRBD1 (6 bases). V lost 5 bases, J lost 6 bases, and 19 bases lay in between. CDR3 size: 15 residues. CDR1 and CDR2 (germline): KGHSH, LQKENI. The CDR3 coding sequence is TGTGCCAGCTCAAGAAACAGGGAAGGTTTTTCTGAAGCTTTCTTT. This codes for CASSRNREGFSEAFF.

V usage is TRBV19 and J usage is TRBJ2-2; D uncertain. There are 12 residues in the CDR3. The germline CDR1 and CDR2 sequences are LNHDA and SQIVND (reference sequence). V was shortened by 5 bases and J by 3 bases, with 4 bases between the two germline ends. The CDR3 sequence is CASSVDTGELFF. The CDR3 DNA follows: TGTGCCAGTAGTGTCGACACCGGGGAGCTGTTTTTT.

The chain is built from TRBV19 and TRBJ2-5; the D gene is possibly TRBD1 (6 bases). Trimming left V 5 bases short and J 4 bases short, with 11 bases between. CDR1 and CDR2 from the germline V gene are LNHDA and SQIVND (reference sequence). CDR3 size: 13 residues. The CDR3 is CASSVGARETQYF. The CDR3 nucleotides read TGTGCCAGTAGTGTGGGGGCGCGAGAGACCCAGTACTTC.

The chain joins TRBV19 to TRBJ1-5; D call uncertain. V was pared by 11 bases and J by 0 bases, with 20 bases between. CDR1 and CDR2 (germline): LNHDA, SQIVND (reference sequence). The CDR3 loop spans 16 amino acids. CDR3 in DNA: TGTGCCTGCGCCGATGGAGCTTTAATTAGCAATCAGCCCCAGCATTTT. Amino acid sequence: CACADGALISNQPQHF.

CDR3 DNA: TGCGCCAGCAGCTTGGGGGGCCCCTCTGGAAACACCATATATTTT. This translates into CASSLGGPSGNTIYF. The rearrangement links TRBV5-1 to TRBJ1-3, with D possibly matching TRBD1 (5 bases). The CDR3 is 15 amino acids. Deletions cut 0 bases from V and 0 bases from J, with 7 bases between. CDR1 and CDR2 from the germline V gene are SGHRS and YFSETQ.

This clone was seen only once. This sequence joins TRBV28 and TRBJ2-1; 9 nucleotides match TRBD2. The V and J ends lost 2 bases and 8 bases, in that order; junction bases with no gene match: 7. Per the germline V gene, CDR1 is MDHEN and CDR2 is SYDVKM. The CDR3 runs to 15 residues. The CDR3 coding sequence is TGTGCCAGCAGTTTAGAGTGGCGGGGGGGCCATGAGCAGTTCTTC. This encodes CASSLEWRGGHEQFF.